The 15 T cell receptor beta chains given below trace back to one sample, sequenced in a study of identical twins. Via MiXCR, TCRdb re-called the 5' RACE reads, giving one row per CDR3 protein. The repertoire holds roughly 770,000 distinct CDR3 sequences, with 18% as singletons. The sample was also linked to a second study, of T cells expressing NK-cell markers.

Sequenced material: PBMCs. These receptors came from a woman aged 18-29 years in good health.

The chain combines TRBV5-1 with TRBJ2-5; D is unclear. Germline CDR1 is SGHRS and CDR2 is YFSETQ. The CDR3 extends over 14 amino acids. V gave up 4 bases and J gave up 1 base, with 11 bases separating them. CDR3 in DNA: TGCGCCAGCAGCGGGCCGACGGGCCAAGAGACCCAGTACTTC. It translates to CASSGPTGQETQYF.

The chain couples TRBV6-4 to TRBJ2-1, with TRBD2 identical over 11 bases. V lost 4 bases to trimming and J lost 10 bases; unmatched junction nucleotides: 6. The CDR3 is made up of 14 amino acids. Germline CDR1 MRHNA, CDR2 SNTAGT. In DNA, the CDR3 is TGTGCCAGCAGTGCTCTAGCGGGGGGCAGGGAGCAGTTCTTC. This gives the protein CASSALAGGREQFF.

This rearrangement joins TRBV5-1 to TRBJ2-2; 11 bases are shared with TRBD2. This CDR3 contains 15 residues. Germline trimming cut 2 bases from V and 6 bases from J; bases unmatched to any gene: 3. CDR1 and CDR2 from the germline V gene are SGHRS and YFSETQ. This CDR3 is CASSFLAGGSGELFF. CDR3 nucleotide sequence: TGCGCCAGCAGCTTCCTAGCGGGAGGTTCCGGGGAGCTGTTTTTT.

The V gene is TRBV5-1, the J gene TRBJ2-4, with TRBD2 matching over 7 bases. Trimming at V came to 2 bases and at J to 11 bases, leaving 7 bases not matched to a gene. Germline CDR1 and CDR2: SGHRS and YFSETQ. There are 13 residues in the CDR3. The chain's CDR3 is CASSFAGVGVQYF. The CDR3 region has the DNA TGCGCCAGCAGCTTCGCGGGAGTTGGGGTTCAGTACTTC. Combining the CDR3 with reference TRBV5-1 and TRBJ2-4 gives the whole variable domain KAGVTQTPRYLIKTRGQQVTLSCSPISGHRSVSWYQQTPGQGLQFLFEYFSETQRNKGNFPGRFSGRQFSNSRSEMNVSTLELGDSALYLCASSFAGVGVQYFGAGTRLSVL.

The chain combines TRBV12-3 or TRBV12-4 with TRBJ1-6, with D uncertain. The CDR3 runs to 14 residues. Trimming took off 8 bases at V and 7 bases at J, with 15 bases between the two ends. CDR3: CASWGGQDNSPLHF. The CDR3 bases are TGTGCCAGCTGGGGAGGGCAGGACAATTCACCCCTCCACTTT.

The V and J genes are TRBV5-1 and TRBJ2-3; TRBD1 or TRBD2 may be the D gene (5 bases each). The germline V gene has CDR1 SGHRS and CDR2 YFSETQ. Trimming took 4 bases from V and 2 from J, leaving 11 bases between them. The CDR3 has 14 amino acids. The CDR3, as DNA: TGCGCCAGCAGCCCGGGACCGTTCACAGATACGCAGTATTTT. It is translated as CASSPGPFTDTQYF.

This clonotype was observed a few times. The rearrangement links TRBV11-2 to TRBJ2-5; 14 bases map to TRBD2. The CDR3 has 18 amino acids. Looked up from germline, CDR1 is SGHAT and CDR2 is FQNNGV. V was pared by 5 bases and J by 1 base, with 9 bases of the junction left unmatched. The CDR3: CASSVLLGTSGGQETQYF. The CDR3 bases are TGTGCCAGCAGCGTCCTCCTAGGGACTAGCGGGGGCCAAGAGACCCAGTACTTC.

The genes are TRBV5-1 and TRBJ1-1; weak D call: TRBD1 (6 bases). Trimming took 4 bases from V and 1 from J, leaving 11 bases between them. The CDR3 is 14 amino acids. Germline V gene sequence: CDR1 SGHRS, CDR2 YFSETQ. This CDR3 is CASSRDTRNTEAFF. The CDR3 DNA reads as TGCGCCAGCAGCCGGGACACCCGGAACACTGAAGCTTTCTTT. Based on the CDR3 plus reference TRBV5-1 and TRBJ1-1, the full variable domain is KAGVTQTPRYLIKTRGQQVTLSCSPISGHRSVSWYQQTPGQGLQFLFEYFSETQRNKGNFPGRFSGRQFSNSRSEMNVSTLELGDSALYLCASSRDTRNTEAFFGQGTRLTVV.

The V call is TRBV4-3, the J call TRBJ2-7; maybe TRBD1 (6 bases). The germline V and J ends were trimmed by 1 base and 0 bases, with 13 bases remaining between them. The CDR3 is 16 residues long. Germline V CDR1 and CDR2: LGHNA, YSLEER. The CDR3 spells CASSQALGASSYEQYF. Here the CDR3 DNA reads TGCGCCAGCAGCCAAGCATTGGGGGCCAGCTCCTACGAGCAGTACTTC.

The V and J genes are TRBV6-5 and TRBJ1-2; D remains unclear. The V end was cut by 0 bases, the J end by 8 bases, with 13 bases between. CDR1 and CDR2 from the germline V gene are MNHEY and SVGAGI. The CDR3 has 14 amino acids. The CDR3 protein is CASSYSSKSPGYTF. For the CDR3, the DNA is TGTGCCAGCAGTTACTCGAGTAAGAGTCCCGGCTACACCTTC.

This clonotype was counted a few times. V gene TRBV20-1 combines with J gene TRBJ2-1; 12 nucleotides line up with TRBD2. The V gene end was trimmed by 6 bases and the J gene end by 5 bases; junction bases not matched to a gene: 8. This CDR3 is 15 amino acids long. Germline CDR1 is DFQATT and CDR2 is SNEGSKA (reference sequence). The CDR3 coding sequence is TGCAGTGCCCATGCTCTAGCGGGGGGGAACAATGAGCAGTTCTTC. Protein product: CSAHALAGGNNEQFF.

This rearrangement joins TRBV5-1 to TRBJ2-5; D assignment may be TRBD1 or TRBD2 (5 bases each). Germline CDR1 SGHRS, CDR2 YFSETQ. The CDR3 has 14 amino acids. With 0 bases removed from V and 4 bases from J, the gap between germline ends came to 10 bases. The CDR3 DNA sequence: TGCGCCAGCAGCTTGGGGGACGCCACAGAGACCCAGTACTTC. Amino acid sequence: CASSLGDATETQYF.

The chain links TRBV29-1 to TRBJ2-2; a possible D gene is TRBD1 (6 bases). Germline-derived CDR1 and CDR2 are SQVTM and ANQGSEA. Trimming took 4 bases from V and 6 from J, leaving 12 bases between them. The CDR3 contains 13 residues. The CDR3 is CSVGTAFPGELFF. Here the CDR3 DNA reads TGCAGCGTTGGGACAGCCTTCCCCGGGGAGCTGTTTTTT.

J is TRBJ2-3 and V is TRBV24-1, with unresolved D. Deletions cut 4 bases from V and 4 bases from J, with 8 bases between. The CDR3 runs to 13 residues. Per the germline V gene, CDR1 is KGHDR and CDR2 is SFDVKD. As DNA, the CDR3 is TGTGCCACCAGTGAACCGATCTCAGATACGCAGTATTTT. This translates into CATSEPISDTQYF.

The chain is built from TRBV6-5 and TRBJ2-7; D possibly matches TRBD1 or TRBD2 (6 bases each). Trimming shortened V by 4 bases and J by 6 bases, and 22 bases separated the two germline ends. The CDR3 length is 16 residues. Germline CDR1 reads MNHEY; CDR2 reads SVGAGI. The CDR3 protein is CASSLLPGGGLPEQYF. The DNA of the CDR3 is TGTGCCAGCAGTTTACTCCCTGGTGGGGGGCTGCCCGAGCAGTACTTC.